The 3 T cell receptor beta chains below were found in one sample sequenced in a study of cytomegalovirus exposure and HLA in healthy donors. PCR amplification relied on 60 Vbeta primers (plus 13 Jbeta primers). TCRdb keeps only in-frame clones here, not all; method: immunoSEQ multiplex PCR. The repertoire consists of 120,000 or so clones, with 83% occurring once and the leading ten covering more than 3.5%. Input material: PBMCs. These receptors were taken from a woman in her thirties or forties in good health and CMV-seropositive.

The V call is TRBV10-3, the J call TRBJ1-2; D not certain. The CDR3 has 13 amino acids. The ends were cut back, 4 bases at V and 4 bases at J, with 10 bases in the middle. CDR1 is ENHRY, CDR2 SYGVKD, per germline. CDR3 sequence (DNA): TGTGCCATCAGTGGTGGCAGTTCCTATGGCTACACCTTC. Encoded protein: CAISGGSSYGYTF.

This clone was seen a handful of times. Other DNA sequences in this specimen translate into the identical CDR3. The chain joins TRBV7-9 to TRBJ1-2; D is possibly TRBD1 (5 bases). The CDR3 sequence is 12 residues long. Trimming shortened V by 6 bases and J by 4 bases, and 9 bases separated the two germline ends. Germline CDR1 is SEHNR and CDR2 is FQNEAQ (reference sequence). The CDR3 nucleotides are TGTGCCAGCAGTCTCGACAGCTATGGCTACACCTTC. Its translation: CASSLDSYGYTF.

This clone was observed a handful of times. The rearrangement uses TRBV27 and TRBJ2-1, with D unresolved. The germline V gene has CDR1 MNHEY and CDR2 SMNVEV (reference sequence). This CDR3 spans 13 amino acids. Trimming pared 6 bases from V and 0 bases from J, leaving 6 bases between. In nucleotides, the CDR3 is TGTGCCAGCAGCCTCGGCTCCTACAATGAGCAGTTCTTC. Protein sequence: CASSLGSYNEQFF.